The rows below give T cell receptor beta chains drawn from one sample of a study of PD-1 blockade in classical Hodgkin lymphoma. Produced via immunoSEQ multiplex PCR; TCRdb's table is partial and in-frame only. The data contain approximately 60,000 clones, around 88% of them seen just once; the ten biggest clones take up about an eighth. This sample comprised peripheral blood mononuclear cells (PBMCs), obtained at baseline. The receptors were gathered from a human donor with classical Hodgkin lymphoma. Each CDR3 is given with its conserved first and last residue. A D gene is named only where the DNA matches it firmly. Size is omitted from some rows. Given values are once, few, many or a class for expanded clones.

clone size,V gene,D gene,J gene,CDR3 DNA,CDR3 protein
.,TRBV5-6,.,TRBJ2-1,TGTGCCAGCAGCCCAGGACGCATAAGCTCCTACAATGAGCAGTTCTTC,CASSPGRISSYNEQFF
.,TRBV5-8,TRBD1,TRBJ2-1,TGTGCCAGCAGCTTGATGGGACAGGGGATTAATGAGCAGTTCTTC,CASSLMGQGINEQFF
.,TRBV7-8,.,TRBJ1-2,TGTGCCAGCAGCTTAGATGCGACGGATCAAGGCTACACCTTC,CASSLDATDQGYTF
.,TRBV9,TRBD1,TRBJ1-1,TGTGCCAGCAGCGCACTACTCCGGGACAGTGAAGCTTTCTTT,CASSALLRDSEAFF
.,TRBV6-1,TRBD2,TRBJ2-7,TGTGCCAGCAGTGGGGGACTAGATAGCTCCTACGAGCAGTACTTC,CASSGGLDSSYEQYF
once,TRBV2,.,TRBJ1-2,TGTGCCAGCACGGAAACTAACTATGGCTACACCTTC,CASTETNYGYTF
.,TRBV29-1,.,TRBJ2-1,TGCAGCGCCAAGGTCGCAGCGCGGGGCAATGAGCAGTTCTTC,CSAKVAARGNEQFF
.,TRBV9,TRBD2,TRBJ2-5,TGTGCCAGCAGCCCCGGGGGCGGGGGGGCTCTAAAAGAGACCCAGTACTTC,CASSPGGGGALKETQYF
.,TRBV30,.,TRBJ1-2,TGTGCCTGGAGTGTACGGAGGCTGCAGTATGGCTACACCTTC,CAWSVRRLQYGYTF
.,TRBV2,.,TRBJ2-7,TGTGCCAGCAAAGGGCAGGTAACCTCCTACGAGCAGTACTTC,CASKGQVTSYEQYF
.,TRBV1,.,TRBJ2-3,TGCACCAGCAGCCCCCAGCGGGGTCCGCGACGAGATACGCAGTATTTT,CTSSPQRGPRRDTQYF
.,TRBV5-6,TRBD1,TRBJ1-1,TGTGCCAGCAGCTTGGCGGGGAGGGGGCCGGGGACTGAAGCTTTCTTT,CASSLAGRGPGTEAFF
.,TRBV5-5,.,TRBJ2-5,TGTGCCAGCAGCACTCCGGGACCACCTGGGACCCAGTACTTC,CASSTPGPPGTQYF
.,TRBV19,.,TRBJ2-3,TGTGCCAGTAGTGCAGGGACCGGGCCAGATACGCAGTATTTT,CASSAGTGPDTQYF
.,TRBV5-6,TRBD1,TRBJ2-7,TGTGCCAGCAGCTTCGAGATAGGACAGGGGGCCTACGAGCAGTACTTC,CASSFEIGQGAYEQYF
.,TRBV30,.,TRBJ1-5,TGTGCCTGGAGTGTAAGAGGACAGCCCCAGCATTTT,CAWSVRGQPQHF
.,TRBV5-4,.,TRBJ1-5,TGTGCCAGCAGCATGGATTATAGCAATCAGCCCCAGCATTTT,CASSMDYSNQPQHF
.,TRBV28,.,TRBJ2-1,TGTGCCAGCAGACCGCCTGTGGGGGGAAGCAATGAGCAGTTCTTC,CASRPPVGGSNEQFF
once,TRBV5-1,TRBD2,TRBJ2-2,TGCGCCAGCAGCCCCGGACTAGCGGGGGGTAACACCGGGGAGCTGTTTTTT,CASSPGLAGGNTGELFF
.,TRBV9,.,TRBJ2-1,TGTGCCAGCAGCCTAAGAGTGGTAGTGAAGGGTAGTTCCTACAATGAGCAGTTCTTC,CASSLRVVVKGSSYNEQFF
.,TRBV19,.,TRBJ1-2,TGTGCCAGTACCCGGACCCGGGGAAACTATGGCTACACCTTC,CASTRTRGNYGYTF
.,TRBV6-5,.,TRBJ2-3,TGTGCCAGCAGTTACTCGCTGGAGGGTGCAGATACGCAGTATTTT,CASSYSLEGADTQYF
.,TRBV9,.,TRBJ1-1,TGTGCCAGCAGCGTAGACAGTCTGTTCGCTGAAGCTTTCTTT,CASSVDSLFAEAFF
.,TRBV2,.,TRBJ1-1,TGTGCCAGCAGTAAGGACAGAACCATGTTGAACACTGAAGCTTTCTTT,CASSKDRTMLNTEAFF
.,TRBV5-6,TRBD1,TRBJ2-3,TGTGCCAGCAGCTCCGGGACAGGGAGGGCAGATACGCAGTATTTT,CASSSGTGRADTQYF
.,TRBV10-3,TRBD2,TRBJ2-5,TGTGCCATCAGTGAGTGGGTAGCGGGGGCCCTAATCTACCAAGAGACCCAGTACTTC,CAISEWVAGALIYQETQYF
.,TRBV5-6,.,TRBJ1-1,TGTGCCAGCAGCCGACCACAGGGTATTGAAGCTTTCTTT,CASSRPQGIEAFF
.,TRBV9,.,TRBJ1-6,TGTGCCAGCAGCGTAGAGACGAGGGCTAATTCACCCCTCCACTTT,CASSVETRANSPLHF
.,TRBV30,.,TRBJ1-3,TGTGCCTACAGGGAAGGCGGTGTCACCATATATTTT,CAYREGGVTIYF
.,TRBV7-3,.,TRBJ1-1,TGTGCCAGCAGCGGAGGACAGAACACTGAAGCTTTCTTT,CASSGGQNTEAFF
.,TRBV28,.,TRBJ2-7,TGTGCCAGCAGTTTTCTGGAGGATTTCAACTTTGAGCAGTACTTC,CASSFLEDFNFEQYF
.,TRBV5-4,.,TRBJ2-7,TGTGCCAGCAGCTCCGGAGGGGCGTACCCCACCTACGAGCAGTACTTC,CASSSGGAYPTYEQYF
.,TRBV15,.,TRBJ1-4,TGTGCCACCAGCAGAGTGAAGGGGATGGATGAAAAACTGTTTTTT,CATSRVKGMDEKLFF
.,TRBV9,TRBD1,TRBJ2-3,TGTGCCAGCAGCGTCCGAAACTCTCAAAGCGGGACAGGGACCACAGATACGCAGTATTTT,CASSVRNSQSGTGTTDTQYF
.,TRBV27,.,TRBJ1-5,TGTGCCAGCAGTTTATTCCACCGGACGTCGGGGGGCAATCAGCCCCAGCATTTT,CASSLFHRTSGGNQPQHF
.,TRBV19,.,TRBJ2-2,TGTGCCAGTAGTATCGGGGACACCTCGTTCACCGGGGAGCTGTTTTTT,CASSIGDTSFTGELFF
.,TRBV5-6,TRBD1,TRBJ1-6,TGTGCCAGCAGCCAGGGGGCGGGGAGCTCCTATAATTCACCCCTCCACTTT,CASSQGAGSSYNSPLHF
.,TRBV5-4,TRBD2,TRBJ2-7,TGTGCCAGCAGCTCGTCCCTAGCGGGGGGCTACGAGCAGTACTTC,CASSSSLAGGYEQYF
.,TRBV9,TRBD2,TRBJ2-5,TGTGCCAGCAGCGTAGCGGGAAGCGGGGGAGGGGAGACCCAGTACTTC,CASSVAGSGGGETQYF
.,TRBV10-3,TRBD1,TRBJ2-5,TGTGCCATCAGTGAGCGCAGGGGGCAGGAGACCCAGTACTTC,CAISERRGQETQYF
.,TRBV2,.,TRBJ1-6,TGTGCCAGCAGTGAACCCCGCTTTGGTCGAAGCTCCCTCCACTTT,CASSEPRFGRSSLHF
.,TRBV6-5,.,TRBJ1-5,TGTGCCAGCAGTTACGGAGTGAAGGGGCAGCCCCAGCATTTT,CASSYGVKGQPQHF
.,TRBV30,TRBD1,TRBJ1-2,TGTGCCTGGAGTGTCTTGACAGGGGGCGAATCCGGCTACACCTTC,CAWSVLTGGESGYTF
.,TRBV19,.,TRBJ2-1,TGTGCCAGTAGTTTGGGAAGGTCCTACAATGAGCAGTTCTTC,CASSLGRSYNEQFF
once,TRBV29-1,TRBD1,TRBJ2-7,TGCAGCGTTGAAGATTACAAGGAGTCGGGACAGGGGGCCTACGAGCAGTACTTC,CSVEDYKESGQGAYEQYF
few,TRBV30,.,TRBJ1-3,TGTGCCTGGAGTGAAGGTTCTGGAAACACCATATATTTT,CAWSEGSGNTIYF
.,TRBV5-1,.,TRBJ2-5,TGCGCCAGCAGCTTGCTCGAGAGTGGGGGGCAAGAGACCCAGTACTTC,CASSLLESGGQETQYF
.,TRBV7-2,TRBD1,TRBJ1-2,TGTGCCAGCAGCTTAGAAAGGACAGGGACGGGCTACACCTTC,CASSLERTGTGYTF
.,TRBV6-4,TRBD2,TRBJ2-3,TGTGCCAGCTCCCGGGGGGGCACAGATACGCAGTATTTT,CASSRGGTDTQYF
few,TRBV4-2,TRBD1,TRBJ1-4,TGTGCCAGCAGCCAGGGGACAGCTCTTAATGAAAAACTGTTTTTT,CASSQGTALNEKLFF
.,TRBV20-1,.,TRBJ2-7,TGCAGTGCTAGAATGGCTTACGAGCAGTACTTC,CSARMAYEQYF
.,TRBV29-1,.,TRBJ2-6,TGCAGCGTTGTAGAGTATACGGTCTCTGGGGCCAACGTCCTGACTTTC,CSVVEYTVSGANVLTF
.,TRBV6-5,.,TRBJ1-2,TGTGCCAGCAGCGACGGGGGAGGGCTAGGCTACACCTTC,CASSDGGGLGYTF